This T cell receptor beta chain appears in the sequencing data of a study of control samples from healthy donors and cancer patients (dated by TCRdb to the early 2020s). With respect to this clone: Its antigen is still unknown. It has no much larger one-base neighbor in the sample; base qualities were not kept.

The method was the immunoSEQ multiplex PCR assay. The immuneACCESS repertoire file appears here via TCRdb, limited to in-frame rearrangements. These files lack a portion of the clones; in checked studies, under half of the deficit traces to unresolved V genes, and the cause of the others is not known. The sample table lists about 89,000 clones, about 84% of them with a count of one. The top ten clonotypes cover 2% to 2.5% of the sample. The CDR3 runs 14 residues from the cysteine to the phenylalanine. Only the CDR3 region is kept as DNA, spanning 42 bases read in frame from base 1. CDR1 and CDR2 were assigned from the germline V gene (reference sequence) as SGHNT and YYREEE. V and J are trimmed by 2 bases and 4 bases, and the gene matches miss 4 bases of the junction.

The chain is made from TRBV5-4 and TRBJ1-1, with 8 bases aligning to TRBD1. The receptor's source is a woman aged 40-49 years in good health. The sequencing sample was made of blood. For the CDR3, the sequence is CASSFGQGRTEAFF. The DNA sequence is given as TGTGCCAGCAGCTTCGGACAGGGTCGCACTGAAGCTTTCTTT.